This T cell receptor (beta chain) stems from a study of spatial heterogeneity in lung cancer. TCRdb reanalysed the 5' RACE reads using MiXCR and keeps one entry per CDR3 protein. Among 55,000 to 75,000 distinct CDR3 sequences listed, less than 9.5% were seen once. This clonotype was observed many times. The CDR3 is made up of 13 amino acids. V lost 5 bases and J 8 bases, leaving 15 bases between the germline ends. Germline V gene data show CDR1 as SEHNR and CDR2 as FQNEAQ (reference sequence). Time point in this sample: blood at routine non-recurrence follow-up after resection. This clonotype originated in a female donor with early-stage non-small cell lung cancer. The chain is built from TRBV7-9 and TRBJ1-2; D possibly corresponds to TRBD1 (6 bases). The sample in question was PBMCs, obtained at follow-up. CDR3 sequence reads: CASSHLAGDGYTF. CDR3 in DNA: TGTGCCAGCAGCCACTTGGCAGGGGACGGCTACACCTTC.